One sample yielded the 2 T cell receptor beta chains listed below, sequenced in a study of TIL therapy for anti-PD-1-resistant metastatic lung cancer (dated by TCRdb to the early 2020s). The time point label of this sample denotes: pre-treatment sample, taken before nivolumab and TIL therapy. The immunoSEQ v3 hsTCRB kit was used to amplify TCR beta CDR3 regions from genomic DNA through bias-controlled multiplex PCR. This is the immuneACCESS table as TCRdb keeps it, with only in-frame sequences that have V and J called. A part of the clones is gone; compared with another copy, unresolved V genes explain less than half, and the rest is unexplained. This sample lists about 19,000 clones; 75% to 80% were detected once. Approximately 7.4% of the sample lies in the top ten. The source material was blood, sampled at baseline. The receptors originated from a person aged 25 to 80 with non-small cell lung cancer.

This chain joins TRBV6-5 and TRBJ2-5; TRBD2 matches at 9 bases. The V and J ends lost 6 bases and 6 bases, in that order; junction bases with no gene match: 11. The CDR3 has 15 amino acids. Germline loops: CDR1 MNHEY, CDR2 SVGAGI. The DNA for the CDR3 is TGTGCCAGCAGGCGAGTGCGGGAGGGCGAAAAGACCCAGTACTTC. Its protein product is CASRRVREGEKTQYF.

This clone has a handful of counts. The chain recombines TRBV28 with TRBJ1-5; a weak D match, TRBD1 (5 bases). The V end lost 6 bases, the J end lost 3 bases, and 12 bases lay between the germline ends. This CDR3 has 14 amino acids. Germline CDR1 and CDR2: MDHEN and SYDVKM. CDR3 amino acids: CASSLDTTNQPQHF. CDR3 coding DNA: TGTGCCAGCAGCTTGGACACAACCAATCAGCCCCAGCATTTT. Combining the CDR3 with reference TRBV28 and TRBJ1-5 gives the whole variable domain DVKVTQSSRYLVKRTGEKVFLECVQDMDHENMFWYRQDPGLGLRLIYFSYDVKMKEKGDIPEGYSVSREKKERFSLILESASTNQTSMYLCASSLDTTNQPQHFGDGTRLSIL.